The 19 T cell receptor beta chains below all came from one sample that was sequenced in a study of T cell responses to AZD1222 COVID-19 vaccine. Libraries were prepared by immunoSEQ multiplex PCR; TCRdb keeps only in-frame clonotypes and omits some of them. The table shows 55,000 to 70,000 clones, with about four fifths occurring only once. The sequenced sample was peripheral blood, obtained on day 0 of AZD1222 vaccination. The receptors shown here come from an adult in good health.

The V and J genes are TRBV4-1 and TRBJ1-4; D is undetermined. CDR3 length: 17 residues. Trimming cost V 3 bases and J 4 bases, with 18 bases left between them. Germline V gives CDR1 MGHRA, CDR2 YSYEKL. The CDR3 DNA reads TGCGCCAGCAGCCATGTCCCCATCAGGCGGATTAATGAAAAACTGTTTTTT. It translates to CASSHVPIRRINEKLFF.

This chain uses TRBV7-6 with TRBJ1-1; D is ambiguous. Trimming removed 4 bases from V and 5 bases from J, with 11 bases in between. Germline CDR1 reads SGHVS; CDR2 reads FNYEAQ. The CDR3 contains 13 residues. CDR3 in DNA: TGTGCCAGCAGCTCCCCGGCTGGGACTGAAGCTTTCTTT. Its protein is CASSSPAGTEAFF.

Comments on this clone: The conserved closing phenylalanine or tryptophan is absent in this CDR3, likely reflecting a read error. The J gene is TRBJ2-2, the V gene TRBV7-3; 10 bases fit TRBD1. Germline V lookup: CDR1 SGHTA, CDR2 FQGTGA. This CDR3 is built from 15 residues. Trimming cost V 4 bases and J 3 bases; bases outside gene matches: 2. For the CDR3, the DNA is TGTGCCAGCAGCTCCGACAGGGGGCACACCGGGGAGCTGTTTCTT. Amino acid sequence: CASSSDRGHTGELFL.

This clone was seen a few times. The rearrangement uses TRBV4-2 and TRBJ2-7, with TRBD2 matching over 11 bases. The length of the CDR3 is 16 residues. V trimming: 3 bases; J trimming: 0 bases; junction bases outside the gene matches: 4. Germline values: CDR1 LGHNA, CDR2 YNFKEQ. The CDR3 DNA sequence: TGTGCCAGCAGCCAGGTAGCGGGGGGGAACTCCTACGAGCAGTACTTC. It specifies CASSQVAGGNSYEQYF.

The genes are TRBV5-1 and TRBJ2-5; possible D gene TRBD1, 5 bases. V gave up 0 bases and J gave up 5 bases, with 8 bases separating them. Germline V gives CDR1 SGHRS, CDR2 YFSETQ. The CDR3 runs 13 residues. CDR3 sequence reads: CASSLDRPETQYF. DNA for the CDR3: TGCGCCAGCAGCTTGGACAGGCCCGAGACCCAGTACTTC.

The V call is TRBV10-3, the J call TRBJ2-1; either TRBD1 or TRBD2 may supply D (6 bases each). The germline gives CDR1 ENHRY, CDR2 SYGVKD. The V gene lost 11 bases and the J gene lost 0 bases, with 8 bases spanning the gap. The CDR3 sequence is 12 residues long. The CDR3 loop reads CAGGRSYNEQFF. In DNA form, the CDR3 reads TGTGCCGGGGGGCGCTCCTACAATGAGCAGTTCTTC.

A note on this clone: Sequence at one end of the junction differs from germline and may be a read error. This sequence joins TRBV6-1 and TRBJ2-1; a weak D match, TRBD2 (6 bases). From germline, CDR1 is MNHNS and CDR2 SASEGT. The CDR3 runs to 10 residues. Here the CDR3 reads CASSEGTEVF. The DNA of the CDR3 is TGTGCCAGCAGCGAAGGGACTGAGGTCTTC.

The chain couples TRBV5-1 to TRBJ1-1; possibly TRBD1 for D (5 bases). The germline V and J ends were trimmed by 0 bases and 2 bases, with 11 bases remaining between them. CDR1 and CDR2 from the germline V gene are SGHRS and YFSETQ. The length of the CDR3 is 15 residues. CDR3 residues: CASSLDGQLNTEAFF. In DNA form, the CDR3 reads TGCGCCAGCAGCTTGGATGGACAATTAAACACTGAAGCTTTCTTT.

V and J are TRBV5-4 and TRBJ2-5, with 11 positions matching TRBD1. Per the germline V gene, CDR1 is SGHNT and CDR2 is YYREEE (reference sequence). With V trimmed by 4 bases and J by 3 bases, 8 bases remained unmatched. The CDR3 has 16 residues. The CDR3 region is CASSIPRDRGEETQYF. DNA of the CDR3: TGTGCCAGCAGCATTCCCCGGGACAGGGGGGAAGAGACCCAGTACTTC.

The chain is built from TRBV29-1 and TRBJ1-2; 8 bases line up with TRBD1. The CDR3 has 14 residues. V shed 7 bases and J 2 bases; nucleotides not matched to a gene: 9. Germline-derived CDR1 and CDR2 are SQVTM and ANQGSEA. The CDR3 coding sequence is TGCAGCGCCGCAGACAGGGGAAAAAACTATGGCTACACCTTC. Protein sequence: CSAADRGKNYGYTF.

The J gene is TRBJ2-2, the V gene TRBV13; a weak D match, TRBD1 (6 bases). CDR3 length: 15 amino acids. Trimming cost V 0 bases and J 2 bases, with 7 bases left between them. CDR1 is PRHDT and CDR2 is FYEKMQ in the germline V gene (reference sequence). The CDR3 DNA follows: TGTGCCAGCAGCTTAGGGGACAGCAACACCGGGGAGCTGTTTTTT. Translation gives CASSLGDSNTGELFF.

The chain recombines TRBV6-5 with TRBJ2-7; D may be TRBD1 or TRBD2 (5 bases each). The V end lost 6 bases, the J end lost 2 bases, and 17 bases lay between the germline ends. The V gene's germline CDR1 is MNHEY and CDR2 SVGAGI. This CDR3 spans 15 amino acids. The chain's CDR3 is CASRPLLGVTYEQYF. The CDR3 nucleotides read TGTGCCAGCAGGCCACTTTTGGGGGTTACCTACGAGCAGTACTTC.

This chain connects TRBV7-8 to TRBJ2-5, with D perhaps matching TRBD1 or TRBD2 (5 bases each). The CDR3 extends over 14 amino acids. The V gene's germline CDR1 is SGHVS and CDR2 FQNEAQ. The V end lost 5 bases, the J end lost 4 bases, and 14 bases lay between the germline ends. The CDR3 nucleotides read TGTGCCAGCAGCCCCCCTTCCGGGACAGAGACCCAGTACTTC. Protein sequence: CASSPPSGTETQYF.

The chain is built from TRBV5-1 and TRBJ2-7, with D uncertain. The CDR3 totals 16 residues. V lost 2 bases to trimming and J lost 0 bases, with 15 bases between them. In germline, CDR1 is SGHRS, CDR2 YFSETQ. CDR3 DNA: TGCGCCAGCAGCTTTGGATCGCGGCTAATCTCCTACGAGCAGTACTTC. This gives the protein CASSFGSRLISYEQYF.

This chain connects TRBV6-5 to TRBJ1-1; D is uncertain. This CDR3 has 15 residues. Trimming cost V 5 bases and J 4 bases, with 17 bases left between them. CDR1 and CDR2 (germline): MNHEY, SVGAGI. The CDR3 nucleotides read TGTGCCAGCAGTCATATCCCCGCCCCGGCCACTGAAGCTTTCTTT. Amino acids: CASSHIPAPATEAFF.

This clone was counted a single time. The CDR3 reads CASGGTPTYEQYF. The CDR3 nucleotides are TGTGCCAGCGGGGGGACACCGACCTACGAGCAGTACTTC. The J gene is TRBJ2-7, the V gene TRBV28, with D perhaps TRBD1 or TRBD2 (6 bases each). This CDR3 has 13 amino acids. V lost 8 bases to trimming and J lost 2 bases, with 13 bases between them. Germline lookup yields CDR1 MDHEN and CDR2 SYDVKM.

The sample holds a few counts of this clone. V usage is TRBV5-4 and J usage is TRBJ1-1; D may be TRBD1 (6 bases). Trimming removed 2 bases at V and 3 bases at J, with 8 bases between. The V gene's germline CDR1 is SGHNT and CDR2 YYREEE (reference sequence). The length of the CDR3 is 13 residues. DNA of the CDR3: TGTGCCAGCAGCTTTACAGGGTACACTGAAGCTTTCTTT. This gives the protein CASSFTGYTEAFF. The full variable domain, in which reference TRBV5-4 and TRBJ1-1 provide the parts outside the CDR3, is ETGVTQSPTHLIKTRGQQVTLRCSSQSGHNTVSWYQQALGQGPQFIFQYYREEENGRGNFPPRFSGLQFPNYSSELNVNALELDDSALYLCASSFTGYTEAFFGQGTRLTVV.

This clone was seen a few times. V and J are TRBV7-8 and TRBJ1-2, with D possibly matching TRBD1 (5 bases). This CDR3 contains 15 residues. V was pared by 4 bases and J by 1 base, with 13 bases between. In germline, CDR1 is SGHVS, CDR2 FQNEAQ. The CDR3 DNA reads as TGTGCCAGCAGCTCCCACCCGCAGGGTAACTATGGCTACACCTTC. It is translated as CASSSHPQGNYGYTF.

CDR3 nucleotides: TGTGCCAGCAGCGTACAGGGTTCCTACGAGCAGTACTTC. The encoded protein is CASSVQGSYEQYF. The gene calls are TRBV6-6 and TRBJ2-7, with D possibly TRBD1 on 6 matching bases. Germline CDR1 MNHNY, CDR2 SVGAGI (reference sequence). With 6 bases removed from V and 1 base from J, the gap between germline ends came to 10 bases. CDR3 length: 13 amino acids.